This is a list of T cell receptor beta chains from one sample in a study of T cell repertoires in cytomegalovirus infection. MiXCR, run by TCRdb on the reads, gives a single entry per CDR3 protein. The data hold hundreds of thousands of distinct CDR3 sequences, with roughly a sixth observed a single time. Material for sequencing was PBMCs. The source of these receptors is a human donor in good health (CMV status not recorded). Some clones in this sample may be carry-over from other donors' samples. The CDR3 runs from the conserved cysteine through the conserved F or W. The D gene is left open where the match is weak. Only part of the rows carry a size: once, few, many, or a class if the clone is expanded.

v_call	clone_size	j_call	d_call	cdr3_aa	cdr3_nt
TRBV6-1	few	TRBJ2-3	TRBD2	CASSPYSVAPGGDTQYF	TGTGCCAGCAGCCCTTATTCAGTCGCCCCGGGGGGAGATACGCAGTATTTT
TRBV7-2	many	TRBJ2-5	-	CASSPDYEGYRTQYF	TGTGCCAGCAGCCCGGACTACGAGGGTTATCGGACCCAGTACTTC
TRBV2	many	TRBJ2-5	-	CASSDEGQGGETQYF	TGTGCCAGCAGTGACGAAGGACAGGGAGGGGAGACCCAGTACTTC
TRBV20-1	few	TRBJ1-5	-	CSATGDQSQPQHF	TGCAGTGCTACAGGGGACCAATCACAGCCCCAGCATTTT
TRBV15	-	TRBJ2-2	TRBD1	CATSRDIPDRGGGELFF	TGTGCCACCAGCAGAGATATCCCCGACAGGGGAGGCGGGGAGCTGTTTTTT
TRBV3-1	few	TRBJ2-5	-	CASSQVPETQYF	TGTGCCAGCAGCCAAGTTCCGGAGACCCAGTACTTC
TRBV11-1	many	TRBJ2-2	TRBD2	CASSPPTSGGRGELFF	TGTGCCAGCAGCCCCCCTACTAGCGGGGGGCGCGGGGAGCTGTTTTTT
TRBV6-5	-	TRBJ1-1	TRBD1	CASSYQTGTANTEAFF	TGTGCCAGCAGTTACCAAACAGGGACAGCGAACACTGAAGCTTTCTTT
TRBV28	-	TRBJ1-6	TRBD1	CASRTDGTATGSPLHF	TGTGCCAGCAGGACCGATGGGACAGCAACAGGATCACCCCTCCACTTT
TRBV6-5	few	TRBJ2-3	TRBD2	CASSYQAGAITDTQYF	TGTGCCAGCAGTTACCAAGCGGGGGCGATCACAGATACGCAGTATTTT
TRBV19	few	TRBJ2-5	-	CASSSTPETQYF	TGTGCCAGTAGTTCCACTCCGGAGACCCAGTACTTC
TRBV27	many	TRBJ1-5	-	CASSFGRSRENYSNQPQHF	TGTGCCAGCAGTTTCGGAAGGAGCCGTGAAAACTATAGCAATCAGCCCCAGCATTTT
TRBV6-6	few	TRBJ1-5	TRBD1	CASSRDSEYQPQHF	TGTGCCAGCAGTCGGGACAGCGAGTATCAGCCCCAGCATTTT
TRBV6-1	many	TRBJ1-2	-	CASSEGARTYGYTF	TGTGCCAGCAGTGAAGGGGCGAGGACCTATGGCTACACCTTC
TRBV10-3	few	TRBJ1-4	TRBD1	CAISDPRQGAQNEKLFF	TGTGCCATCAGTGACCCCCGACAGGGGGCACAGAATGAAAAACTGTTTTTT
TRBV7-2	many	TRBJ2-7	TRBD1	CASRLGQAGDEQYF	TGTGCCAGCCGACTCGGACAGGCCGGCGACGAGCAGTACTTC
TRBV18	-	TRBJ1-4	TRBD1	CASSLRTGVNEKLFF	TGTGCCAGCTCTCTCCGGACAGGGGTTAATGAAAAACTGTTTTTT
TRBV20-1	-	TRBJ2-2	TRBD2	CSARDATAGGNTGELFF	TGCAGTGCTAGAGATGCCACGGCGGGGGGGAACACCGGGGAGCTGTTTTTT
TRBV12-3/TRBV12-4	many	TRBJ2-7	-	CATRRGGGPYEQYF	TGTGCCACCCGCAGGGGGGGAGGACCCTACGAGCAGTACTTC
TRBV28	-	TRBJ1-3	-	CASSLRLGPTSGNTIYF	TGTGCCAGCAGTTTACGATTGGGGCCGACCTCTGGAAACACCATATATTTT
TRBV12-3/TRBV12-4	few	TRBJ2-1	TRBD2	CASSLASGALNEQFF	TGTGCCAGCAGTTTAGCTAGCGGGGCTTTAAATGAGCAGTTCTTC
TRBV7-3	-	TRBJ2-7	-	CASGGGGQYF	TGTGCCAGCGGGGGAGGGGGGCAGTACTTC